This T cell receptor beta chain was sequenced for a study of cytomegalovirus exposure and HLA in healthy donors. Whole-study context: Around 78 million unique TCR sequences came from HLA-typed donors in an early release.

Germline assignment: CDR1 KGHSH and CDR2 LQKENI. The CDR3 is made up of 12 amino acids. V dropped 6 bases and J dropped 2; count of bases not matched to a gene: 0. Researchers ran the PCR with 60 Vbeta and 13 Jbeta primers. The repertoire was sequenced with immunoSEQ multiplex PCR; TCRdb's copy has only in-frame clones and lacks some. The table shows more than 85,000 clones, with 75% occurring only once. The chain combines TRBV18 with TRBJ1-2, with 7 bases matching TRBD1. The receptor was derived from a woman between 18 and 29 years old in good health and CMV-seropositive. Specimen: PBMCs. The CDR3 spells CASSGQNYGYTF. DNA of the CDR3: TGTGCCAGCTCGGGACAGAACTATGGCTACACCTTC.